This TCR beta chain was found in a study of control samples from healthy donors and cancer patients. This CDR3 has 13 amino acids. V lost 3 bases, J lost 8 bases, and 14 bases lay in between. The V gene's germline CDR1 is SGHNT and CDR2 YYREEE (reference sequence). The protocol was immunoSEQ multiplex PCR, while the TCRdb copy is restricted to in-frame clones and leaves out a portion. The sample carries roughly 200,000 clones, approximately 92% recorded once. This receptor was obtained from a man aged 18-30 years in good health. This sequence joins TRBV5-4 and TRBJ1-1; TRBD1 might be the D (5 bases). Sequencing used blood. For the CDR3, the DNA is TGTGCCAGCAGCTCGGACAAACGGCGAGAAGCTTTCTTT. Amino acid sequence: CASSSDKRREAFF.